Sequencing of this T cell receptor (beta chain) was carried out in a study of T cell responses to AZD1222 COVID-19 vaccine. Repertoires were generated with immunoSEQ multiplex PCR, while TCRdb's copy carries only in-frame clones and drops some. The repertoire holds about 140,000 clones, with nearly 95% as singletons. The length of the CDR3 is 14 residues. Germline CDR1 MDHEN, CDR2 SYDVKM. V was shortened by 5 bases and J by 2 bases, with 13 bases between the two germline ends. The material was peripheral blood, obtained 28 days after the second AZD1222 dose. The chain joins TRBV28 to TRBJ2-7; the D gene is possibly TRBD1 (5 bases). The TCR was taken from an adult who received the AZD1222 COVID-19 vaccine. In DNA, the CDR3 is TGTGCCAGCAGTAAGACAGTCCTTCCCTACGAGCAGTACTTC. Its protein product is CASSKTVLPYEQYF. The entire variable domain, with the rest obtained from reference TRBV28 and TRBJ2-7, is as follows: DVKVTQSSRYLVKRTGEKVFLECVQDMDHENMFWYRQDPGLGLRLIYFSYDVKMKEKGDIPEGYSVSREKKERFSLILESASTNQTSMYLCASSKTVLPYEQYFGPGTRLTVT.